The clone carrying this TCR beta chain has a single count. Its specificity is not known. Germline values: CDR1 SGHNT, CDR2 YYREEE (reference sequence). V was pared by 3 bases and J by 9 bases, with 16 bases between. The CDR3 is 15 amino acids. This sample stems from a study of T cell responses to AZD1222 COVID-19 vaccine. Background on the study: Some second doses came at about 4 weeks and others at about 12 weeks; these were pooled. Study observations and caveats: Spike-specific TCR breadth and depth both grew after two AZD1222 doses. Most donors were white British, females outnumbered males, and clonal diversity was possibly underestimated. Among AZD1222 vaccinees, only 5 to 7 were seropositive at baseline.

Assay: immunoSEQ multiplex PCR; the TCRdb copy retains only in-frame clones and omits some. The data hold some 120,000 clones, with 88% observed a single time. This TCR was sampled from an adult in good health. Sample: peripheral blood, taken on day 0 of AZD1222 vaccination. V and J are TRBV5-4 and TRBJ1-6, with D tentatively TRBD1 (5 bases). The CDR3: CASSYDMGGGSPLHF. In DNA, the CDR3 is TGTGCCAGCAGCTACGATATGGGCGGGGGTTCACCCCTCCACTTT.